Shown below are 14 T cell receptor beta chains from a single sample sequenced in a study of response to subunit inactivated influenza vaccine. Each CDR3 protein is one row after TCRdb ran MiXCR on the RT-PCR reads. The sample comprises about 240,000 distinct CDR3 sequences, more than 10% of which are singletons, and more than 7% rests with the top ten. This material consisted of non-naive T cells sorted from PBMCs, taken less than 15 days before vaccination. The receptors come from a man aged 45-65 years who received an inactivated influenza vaccine.

The rearrangement uses TRBV20-1 and TRBJ2-5; 9 nucleotides align to TRBD1. Trimming took 3 bases from V and 4 from J; bases not matched to a gene: 3. Germline loops: CDR1 DFQATT, CDR2 SNEGSKA (reference sequence). This CDR3 comprises 13 residues. The CDR3 nucleotides read TGCAGTGCTAGGATGGACAGGGGAGAGACCCAGTACTTC. It is translated as CSARMDRGETQYF.

In this sample, this clonotype turned up a few times. J is TRBJ2-1 and V is TRBV10-2; 8 bases line up with TRBD2. Germline V gives CDR1 WSHSY, CDR2 SAAADI. The CDR3 runs 14 residues. V shed 4 bases, J shed 4 bases, and the junction held 3 bases outside the gene matches. In DNA, the CDR3 is TGCGCCAGCAGTGGTCTAGCGGGTTACAATGAGCAGTTCTTC. Its protein product is CASSGLAGYNEQFF.

The sample holds many counts of this clonotype. The chain combines TRBV7-8 with TRBJ1-6, with D uncertain. V gave up 2 bases and J gave up 0 bases, with 8 bases separating them. This CDR3 has 16 amino acids. Germline CDR1 SGHVS, CDR2 FQNEAQ. The CDR3 loop reads CASSLTESSYNSPLHF. The DNA of the CDR3 is TGTGCCAGCAGCTTAACAGAAAGCTCCTATAATTCACCCCTCCACTTT.

This clonotype appeared many times. The chain is built from TRBV20-1 and TRBJ2-3, with 7 nucleotides matching TRBD1. V shed 3 bases and J 4 bases; nucleotides not matched to a gene: 16. The CDR3 runs 17 residues. Germline CDR1 and CDR2: DFQATT and SNEGSKA (reference sequence). The DNA for the CDR3 is TGCAGTGCTAGTCCCCGGGACAGCCTTTTTAGGTCAGATACGCAGTATTTT. Its translation: CSASPRDSLFRSDTQYF.

This clonotype was seen a few times. V is TRBV3-1 and J is TRBJ2-4; TRBD1 agrees at 8 bases. CDR1 and CDR2 from the germline V gene are LGHDT and YNNKEL (reference sequence). CDR3 size: 15 residues. V trimming: 4 bases; J trimming: 4 bases; junction bases outside the gene matches: 6. The CDR3 loop reads CASSPSGTGKNIQYF. In nucleotides, the CDR3 is TGTGCCAGCAGCCCCTCTGGGACAGGAAAAAACATTCAGTACTTC. Supplemented by reference TRBV3-1 and TRBJ2-4, the full variable domain reads DTAVSQTPKYLVTQMGNDKSIKCEQNLGHDTMYWYKQDSKKFLKIMFSYNNKELIINETVPNRFSPKSPDKAHLNLHINSLELGDSAVYFCASSPSGTGKNIQYFGAGTRLSVL.

The V call is TRBV18, the J call TRBJ1-6, with a weak D call TRBD1 (6 bases). Germline assignment: CDR1 KGHSH and CDR2 LQKENI. The CDR3 contains 14 residues. Trimming cost V 2 bases and J 8 bases, with 10 bases left between them. The CDR3 nucleotides read TGTGCCAGCTCACCAGGGGGCTCAGATTCACCCCTCCACTTT. Translating it yields CASSPGGSDSPLHF.

This clonotype has just one count. The J gene is TRBJ2-5, the V gene TRBV28, with TRBD1 identical over 8 bases. From germline, CDR1 is MDHEN and CDR2 SYDVKM. V was clipped by 4 bases and J by 0 bases; unmatched bases: 13. The CDR3 consists of 18 residues. CDR3: CASSWFRGRGLDQETQYF. The CDR3, as DNA: TGTGCCAGCAGTTGGTTCAGGGGGCGCGGGCTGGACCAAGAGACCCAGTACTTC. Using reference TRBV28 and TRBJ2-5 for the parts outside the CDR3, the full variable domain is DVKVTQSSRYLVKRTGEKVFLECVQDMDHENMFWYRQDPGLGLRLIYFSYDVKMKEKGDIPEGYSVSREKKERFSLILESASTNQTSMYLCASSWFRGRGLDQETQYFGPGTRLLVL.

At least ten counts were recorded for this clonotype. The rearrangement links TRBV7-6 to TRBJ2-3; D is undetermined. There are 15 residues in the CDR3. V was shortened by 5 bases and J by 6 bases, with 18 bases between the two germline ends. Looked up from germline, CDR1 is SGHVS and CDR2 is FNYEAQ. The chain's CDR3 is CASSKNRRSWDTQYF. CDR3 sequence (DNA): TGTGCCAGCAGCAAGAACCGAAGATCCTGGGATACGCAGTATTTT.

This clonotype was recorded a few times. The chain is built from TRBV12-3 or TRBV12-4 and TRBJ2-6; 9 nucleotides align to TRBD1. CDR3 size: 17 residues. The V gene end was trimmed by 3 bases and the J gene end by 0 bases; junction bases not matched to a gene: 3. CDR3 nucleotide sequence: TGTGCCAGCAGTTTTGACAGGGGGGCCTCTGGGGCCAACGTCCTGACTTTC. It codes for CASSFDRGASGANVLTF.

The chain uses TRBV20-1 and TRBJ2-4; D call uncertain. Germline assignment: CDR1 DFQATT and CDR2 SNEGSKA (reference sequence). The V and J ends lost 5 bases and 3 bases respectively, with 14 bases between them. The CDR3 is 14 residues long. The CDR3 spells CSARPLGDKNIQYF. Here the CDR3 DNA reads TGCAGTGCTCGACCCCTTGGGGACAAAAACATTCAGTACTTC.

The chain employs TRBV6-5 and TRBJ2-7; 11 bases fit TRBD2. Germline V CDR1 and CDR2: MNHEY, SVGAGI. The CDR3 is 16 residues long. Unmatched junction bases numbered 6, after V lost 3 bases and J lost 2 bases. CDR3 sequence reads: CASSYQTSGRAYEQYF. The CDR3 nucleotides are TGTGCCAGCAGTTATCAAACTAGCGGGAGAGCCTACGAGCAGTACTTC.

The table lists this clonotype with many counts. J is TRBJ2-1 and V is TRBV5-1, with 8 bases identical to TRBD2. This CDR3 has 17 amino acids. The trim removed 4 bases at V and 0 bases at J, leaving 9 bases unmatched. The germline gives CDR1 SGHRS, CDR2 YFSETQ. The CDR3 here is CASSPDGSGSSYNEQFF. In nucleotides, the CDR3 is TGCGCCAGCAGCCCTGACGGAAGCGGGAGCTCCTACAATGAGCAGTTCTTC.

CDR3 sequence: CSARDLFGSERELGYEQYF. DNA of the CDR3: TGCAGTGCTAGAGATCTCTTTGGGTCGGAGCGGGAGTTAGGTTACGAGCAGTACTTC. The chain carries TRBV20-1 and TRBJ2-7; 8 positions match TRBD2. The CDR3 is made up of 19 amino acids. CDR1 is DFQATT and CDR2 is SNEGSKA in the germline V gene (reference sequence). J lost 4 bases, V lost 0 bases, and 20 bases had no gene match.

This clonotype was seen a handful of times. The chain recombines TRBV7-2 with TRBJ1-1, with 9 bases lining up with TRBD1. CDR3 size: 15 residues. Germline values: CDR1 SGHTA, CDR2 FQGNSA. V trimming: 1 base; J trimming: 3 bases; junction bases outside the gene matches: 3. The CDR3 spells CASSLVWTGDTEAFF. In nucleotides, the CDR3 is TGTGCCAGCAGCTTAGTATGGACAGGGGACACTGAAGCTTTCTTT.